These 11 T cell receptor beta chains share one sample of origin, sequenced in a study of blood T cell repertoires in COVID-19. Profiled with immunoSEQ multiplex PCR; TCRdb holds only in-frame clones, not every one. The data contain around 210,000 clones, roughly 82% of them singletons. Sample: peripheral blood. The receptors were sampled from a human donor in a cohort sampled during active COVID-19.

The chain carries TRBV5-1 and TRBJ2-3, with 8 bases aligning to TRBD2. The CDR3 spans 16 residues. Germline loops: CDR1 SGHRS, CDR2 YFSETQ. Germline trimming cut 0 bases from V and 4 bases from J; bases unmatched to any gene: 7. CDR3 residues: CASSLAPAGVSDTQYF. The CDR3 DNA reads TGCGCCAGCAGCTTGGCGCCAGCGGGAGTGTCAGATACGCAGTATTTT. Full variable domain (rest looked up from reference TRBV5-1 and TRBJ2-3): KAGVTQTPRYLIKTRGQQVTLSCSPISGHRSVSWYQQTPGQGLQFLFEYFSETQRNKGNFPGRFSGRQFSNSRSEMNVSTLELGDSALYLCASSLAPAGVSDTQYFGPGTRLTVL.

The chain is built from TRBV7-9 and TRBJ1-2, with D perhaps TRBD1 (6 bases). The germline gives CDR1 SEHNR, CDR2 FQNEAQ (reference sequence). The CDR3 has 15 residues. Between the trimmed V and J ends, which lost 1 base and 3 bases, there was a span of 12 bases. CDR3 nucleotides: TGTGCCAGCAGCTTAGGACAGGCAACTGACTATGGCTACACCTTC. It is translated as CASSLGQATDYGYTF.

The gene calls are TRBV15 and TRBJ2-7; maybe TRBD1 (6 bases). This CDR3 contains 15 residues. Germline V lookup: CDR1 LNHNV, CDR2 YYDKDF (reference sequence). V lost 2 bases, J lost 4 bases, and 15 bases lay in between. The CDR3 protein is CATSRRQEREYEQYF. CDR3 DNA: TGTGCCACCAGCAGACGACAGGAGAGGGAATACGAGCAGTACTTC.

The chain carries TRBV5-6 and TRBJ2-4; 13 bases align to TRBD2. Germline V gene sequence: CDR1 SGHDT, CDR2 YYEEEE. The CDR3 extends over 18 amino acids. After removal of 3 bases from V and 5 bases from J, the junction contained 11 bases not matched to a gene. For the CDR3, the DNA is TGTGCCAGCAGCTCGACTAGCGGGAGGCCCCGATTCGAAAACATTCAGTACTTC. As protein: CASSSTSGRPRFENIQYF. Variable domain in full (rest from reference TRBV5-6 and TRBJ2-4): DAGVTQSPTHLIKTRGQQVTLRCSPKSGHDTVSWYQQALGQGPQFIFQYYEEEERQRGNFPDRFSGHQFPNYSSELNVNALLLGDSALYLCASSSTSGRPRFENIQYFGAGTRLSVL.

This chain connects TRBV5-5 to TRBJ1-1, with 9 positions matching TRBD1. This CDR3 comprises 15 residues. Germline V CDR1 and CDR2: SGHKS, YYEKEE (reference sequence). The V segment lost 2 bases and the J segment 7 bases; nucleotides outside the gene matches: 9. CDR3 sequence: CASSFSNRGQVEAFF. In DNA form, the CDR3 reads TGTGCCAGCAGCTTCTCGAACAGGGGGCAAGTTGAAGCTTTCTTT.

V is TRBV4-1 and J is TRBJ2-5; no clear D gene. With 3 bases removed from V and 4 bases from J, the gap between germline ends came to 9 bases. Germline CDR1 reads MGHRA; CDR2 reads YSYEKL. This CDR3 spans 13 amino acids. This chain's CDR3 is CASSQRQGETQYF. CDR3 nucleotides: TGCGCCAGCAGCCAGAGACAAGGAGAGACCCAGTACTTC.

This clone was recorded once. The V and J genes are TRBV29-1 and TRBJ1-2, with TRBD1 matching 8 bases. Trimming took 5 bases from V and 6 from J; bases not matched to a gene: 5. The CDR3 extends over 12 amino acids. The germline V gene encodes CDR1 SQVTM and CDR2 ANQGSEA. CDR3 DNA sequence: TGCAGCGTTTCGGACAGGGCGAATGGCTACACCTTC. Amino acid sequence: CSVSDRANGYTF. Filled out from reference TRBV29-1 and TRBJ1-2, the complete variable domain reads SAVISQKPSRDICQRGTSLTIQCQVDSQVTMMFWYRQQPGQSLTLIATANQGSEATYESGFVIDKFPISRPNLTFSTLTVSNMSPEDSSIYLCSVSDRANGYTFGSGTRLTVV.

This clone came up a few times. The chain employs TRBV7-9 and TRBJ1-5; perhaps TRBD1 as D (5 bases). Germline V gene data show CDR1 as SEHNR and CDR2 as FQNEAQ (reference sequence). This CDR3 spans 14 amino acids. Trimming left V 10 bases short and J 1 base short, with 14 bases between. This CDR3 is CAIGVGGSNQPQHF. CDR3 DNA: TGTGCCATCGGGGTTGGGGGGAGCAATCAGCCCCAGCATTTT.

The rearrangement joins TRBV15 to TRBJ1-5; possibly TRBD1 for D (5 bases). Trimming cost V 1 base and J 2 bases, with 9 bases left between them. Germline V CDR1 and CDR2: LNHNV, YYDKDF (reference sequence). This CDR3 has 15 amino acids. This CDR3 reads CATSRVREGNQPQHF. As DNA, the CDR3 is TGTGCCACCAGCAGAGTCAGGGAGGGCAATCAGCCCCAGCATTTT.

The chain combines TRBV4-1 with TRBJ2-5, with 11 bases matching TRBD2. After removal of 2 bases from V and 5 bases from J, the junction contained 7 bases not matched to a gene. The CDR3 sequence is 16 residues long. CDR1 MGHRA and CDR2 YSYEKL come from the germline V gene. The CDR3 loop is CASSQSGLADGETQYF. The CDR3 DNA follows: TGCGCCAGCAGCCAATCGGGACTAGCGGACGGTGAGACCCAGTACTTC.

This clone came up once. The chain is built from TRBV7-6 and TRBJ2-3; a possible D gene is TRBD2 (6 bases). Germline V gene sequence: CDR1 SGHVS, CDR2 FNYEAQ. Trimming stripped 5 bases from V and 1 base from J, with 16 bases between. The CDR3 totals 16 residues. CDR3 in amino acids: CASSTPRLGGTDTQYF. The CDR3 bases are TGTGCCAGCAGCACCCCTCGACTAGGGGGCACAGATACGCAGTATTTT.